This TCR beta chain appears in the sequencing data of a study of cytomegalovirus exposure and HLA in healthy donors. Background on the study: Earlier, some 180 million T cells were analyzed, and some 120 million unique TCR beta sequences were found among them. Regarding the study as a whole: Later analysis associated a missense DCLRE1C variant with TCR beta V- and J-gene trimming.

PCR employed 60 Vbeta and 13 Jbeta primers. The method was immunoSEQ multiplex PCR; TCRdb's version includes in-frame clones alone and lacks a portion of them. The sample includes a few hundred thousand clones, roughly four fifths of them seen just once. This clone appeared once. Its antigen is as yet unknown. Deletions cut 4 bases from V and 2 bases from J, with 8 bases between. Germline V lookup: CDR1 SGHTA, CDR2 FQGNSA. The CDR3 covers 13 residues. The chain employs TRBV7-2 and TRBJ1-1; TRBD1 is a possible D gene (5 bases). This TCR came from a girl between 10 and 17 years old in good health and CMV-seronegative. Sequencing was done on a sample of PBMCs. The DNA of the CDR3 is TGTGCCAGCAGCTATGGGACTAACACTGAAGCTTTCTTT. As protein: CASSYGTNTEAFF.